Listed below are T cell receptor beta chains from one sample, sequenced in a study of tissue T cells after allogeneic stem cell transplantation. The protocol was immunoSEQ multiplex PCR, while the TCRdb copy is restricted to in-frame clones and leaves out a portion. The table records some 25,000 clones, 73% of them present only once. Material: tissue from the ileum, obtained at autopsy. All receptors come from a female donor older than 55 with lung cancer. Each CDR3 is given with its conserved first and last residue. The D gene is left open where the match is weak. A row's size may be missing; if present it is once, few, many or a size class.

J | V | length | size | D | DNA | CDR3
TRBJ2-1 | TRBV7-9 | 15 | NA | TRBD2 | TGTGCCAGCAGCTTCGGACTAGCGGGAGTCAATGAGCAGTTCTTC | CASSFGLAGVNEQFF
TRBJ2-2 | TRBV24-1 | 16 | NA | TRBD2 | TGTGCCACCAGTGACCCAGGGACTAGTGGAACCGGGGAGCTGTTTTTT | CATSDPGTSGTGELFF
TRBJ1-2 | TRBV5-1 | 15 | NA | NA | TGCGCCAGCAGCTTGCCCGTCCAGGGTAGTGACGGCTACACCTTC | CASSLPVQGSDGYTF
TRBJ1-2 | TRBV28 | 17 | few | TRBD1 | TGTGCCAGCCGTAACTCCGGGACAGGGAATTATCGCTATGGCTACACCTTC | CASRNSGTGNYRYGYTF
TRBJ1-1 | TRBV7-3 | 17 | NA | NA | TGTGCCAGCAGCTTAACCCCCCCGGACAGTCTACCGTTTGAGGCTTTCTTT | CASSLTPPDSLPFEAFF
TRBJ2-5 | TRBV3-1/TRBV3-2 | 13 | NA | NA | TGTGCCAGCAGCCAACAGAGGCAAGAGACCCAGTACTTC | CASSQQRQETQYF
TRBJ1-5 | TRBV6-5 | 13 | NA | NA | TGTGCCAGCCGGGGTGGGTTCAACATGCCCCAGCATTTT | CASRGGFNMPQHF
TRBJ2-7 | TRBV4-2 | 15 | few | NA | TGTGCCAGCAGCCAAGAGACGGGATCAACCTACGAGCAGTACTTC | CASSQETGSTYEQYF
TRBJ2-5 | TRBV5-1 | 15 | NA | NA | TGCGCCAGCAGCTTGGGGGGTCGGGGCGGAGAGACCCAGTACTTC | CASSLGGRGGETQYF
TRBJ2-5 | TRBV10-3 | 13 | NA | NA | TGTGCCACCACCGGGACCAAGGGAGAGACCCAGTACTTC | CATTGTKGETQYF
TRBJ2-2 | TRBV7-2 | 14 | NA | NA | TGTGCCAGCAGCTCCCATCCCGGTTCCGGGGAGCTGTTTTTT | CASSSHPGSGELFF
TRBJ2-7 | TRBV7-6 | 14 | NA | NA | TGTGCCAGCCGACCGCCGGTACCACCCTACGAGCAGTACTTC | CASRPPVPPYEQYF
TRBJ2-3 | TRBV5-1 | 14 | once | NA | TGCGCCAGCAGCTTGCAGGAGCCCACAGATACGCAGTATTTT | CASSLQEPTDTQYF
TRBJ2-1 | TRBV6-5 | 15 | few | TRBD2 | TGTGCCAGCAGCCCGGGACGGGGGGGCCACAATGAGCAGTTCTTC | CASSPGRGGHNEQFF